This T cell receptor beta chain was retrieved from a study of early T cells in non-severe SARS-CoV-2 infection. Study overall: The study sequenced bulk RNA from unsorted whole blood, with chains unpaired.

Unique molecular identifiers were affixed to single, distinct cDNA molecules. In TCRdb, the 5' RACE reads were re-called with MiXCR into one record per CDR3 protein. The data contain tens of thousands of distinct CDR3 sequences, roughly 15% of them singletons. This clonotype was counted a few times. Trimming took off 7 bases at V and 4 bases at J, with 9 bases between the two ends. The CDR3 consists of 12 residues. CDR1 is LGHNT, CDR2 FRNRAP, per germline. The clonotype originates from an adult who was a healthcare worker with PCR-confirmed SARS-CoV-2 infection or an uninfected control (not recorded which). The rearrangement uses TRBV12-5 and TRBJ2-3; D ambiguous. The sample consisted of whole blood. The CDR3 loop reads CASAGPSDTQYF. DNA for the CDR3: TGTGCTAGTGCGGGTCCGTCAGATACGCAGTATTTT.